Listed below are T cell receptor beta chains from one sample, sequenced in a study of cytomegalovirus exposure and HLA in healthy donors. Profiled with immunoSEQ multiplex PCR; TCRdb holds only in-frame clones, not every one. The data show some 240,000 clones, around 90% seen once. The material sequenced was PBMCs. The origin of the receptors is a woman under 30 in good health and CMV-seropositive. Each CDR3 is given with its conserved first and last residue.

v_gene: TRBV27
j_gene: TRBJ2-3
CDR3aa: CASSLRGPDTQYF

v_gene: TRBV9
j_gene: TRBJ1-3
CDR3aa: CASSVSSGSGNTIYF

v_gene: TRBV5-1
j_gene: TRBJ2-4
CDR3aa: CASSVWWGDRSAKNIQYF

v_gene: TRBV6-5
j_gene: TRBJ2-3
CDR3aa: CASSFPGDTQYF

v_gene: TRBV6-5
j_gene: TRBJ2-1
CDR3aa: CASTQGGPYNEQFF

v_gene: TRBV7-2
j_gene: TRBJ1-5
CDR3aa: CASSLNTGGPNYNQPQHF

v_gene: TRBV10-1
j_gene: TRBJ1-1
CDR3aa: CASSDADRGYLGAFF

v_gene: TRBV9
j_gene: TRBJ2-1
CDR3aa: CASSPYDPEDEQFF

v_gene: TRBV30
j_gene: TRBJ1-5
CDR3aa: CAWSVGGQEPQHF

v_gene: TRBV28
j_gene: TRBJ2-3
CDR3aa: CASSPSWSTDTQYF

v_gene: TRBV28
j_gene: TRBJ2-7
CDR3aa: CASSLIRGEAYEQYF

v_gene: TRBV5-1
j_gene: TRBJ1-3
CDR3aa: CASSSTGTTSSNTIYF

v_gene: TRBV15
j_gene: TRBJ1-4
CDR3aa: CATSRARDSNEKLFF

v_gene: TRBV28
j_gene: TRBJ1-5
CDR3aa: CASRTRRQISNQPQHF

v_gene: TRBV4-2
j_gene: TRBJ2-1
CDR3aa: CASSQPQGARFF

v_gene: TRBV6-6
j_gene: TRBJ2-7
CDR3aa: CASTSGQGNEQYF

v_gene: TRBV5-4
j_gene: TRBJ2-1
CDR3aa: CASSFLARGDEQFF

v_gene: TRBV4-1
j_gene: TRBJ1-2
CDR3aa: CASSQPGQGNYGYTF

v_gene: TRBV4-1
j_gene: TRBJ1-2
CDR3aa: CASSQGDRLYGYTF

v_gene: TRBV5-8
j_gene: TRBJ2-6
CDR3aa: CASSSPPVGAGANVLTF

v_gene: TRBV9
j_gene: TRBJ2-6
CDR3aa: CASSATGAGANVLTF

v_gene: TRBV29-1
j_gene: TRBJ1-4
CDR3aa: CSVGQRYEKLFF